This T cell receptor (beta chain) was retrieved from a study of metastatic and nonmetastatic thyroid tumors. About the study: Blood and tumor or nodule tissue repertoires from malignant and benign thyroid patients were compared.

Trimming shortened V by 8 bases and J by 2 bases, and 9 bases separated the two germline ends. The germline CDR1 and CDR2 sequences are MNHNS and SASEGT. This CDR3 is built from 12 residues. Study findings and constraints: Across blood and tumor, TCR beta diversity in malignant thyroid tumors was reportedly significantly higher than in benign nodules.

As originally analysed: Construction of a distant-metastasis classifier for papillary thyroid cancer relied on CDR3 differences across clinicopathological groups. TCRdb re-clonotyped the PCR reads via MiXCR. It is TCRdb's table, rather than the study itself, that gives the V and J calls and clone size. This sample yields around 34,000 clones, of which approximately 32% are seen a single time; less than 9.5% belongs to the top ten. Patients underwent thyroid surgery, and none had received any treatment before it. This clone turned up a few times. Its antigen is as yet unknown. The sequence was obtained from a female donor with papillary thyroid cancer or a benign thyroid nodule (not recorded which). Some clones in this sample may be carry-over from other donors' samples. Material for sequencing was blood. The V and J genes are TRBV6-1 and TRBJ1-2; D is unresolved. CDR3 sequence reads: CASYGINYGYTF. The DNA of the CDR3 is TGTGCCAGCTATGGGATAAACTATGGCTACACCTTC.